What follows are 11 T cell receptor beta chains derived from one specimen sequenced in a study of Tregs in tolerant kidney transplant recipients. Some clones are missing from TCRdb's copy, which holds only in-frame ones; the method was immunoSEQ multiplex PCR. The sample holds under 80,000 clones, approximately 85% seen once. The sample consisted of Tregs from blood, taken before the transplant. The receptors were gathered from a human donor who received a combined kidney and bone marrow transplant.

The rearrangement links TRBV19 to TRBJ2-7; weak D call: TRBD1 (5 bases). The CDR3 is 14 amino acids. Germline V gene data show CDR1 as LNHDA and CDR2 as SQIVND (reference sequence). Trimming took 4 bases from V and 4 from J, leaving 14 bases between them. The DNA of the CDR3 is TGTGCCAGTAGTACAGGGATGGGTCCTTACGAGCAGTACTTC. Encoded protein: CASSTGMGPYEQYF.

The chain employs TRBV16 and TRBJ1-3; no reliable D call. Trimming stripped 0 bases from V and 0 bases from J, with 9 bases between. Germline V lookup: CDR1 KGHSY, CDR2 FQNENV. The CDR3 extends over 16 amino acids. The CDR3 DNA follows: TGTGCCAGCAGCCAATCCGGACGGAGCTCTGGAAACACCATATATTTT. Encoded protein: CASSQSGRSSGNTIYF. The whole variable domain, filled in from reference TRBV16 and TRBJ1-3, reads GEEVAQTPKHLVRGEGQKAKLYCAPIKGHSYVFWYQQVLKNEFKFLISFQNENVFDETGMPKERFSAKCLPNSPCSLEIQATKLEDSAVYFCASSQSGRSSGNTIYFGEGSWLTVV.

This sequence joins TRBV6-1 and TRBJ2-5; 8 nucleotides line up with TRBD1. This CDR3 has 14 residues. Germline V gene lookup returns CDR1 MNHNS and CDR2 SASEGT. Trimming took 6 bases from V and 5 from J; bases not matched to a gene: 8. The CDR3 sequence is CASRYRGAGETQYF. The CDR3 DNA follows: TGTGCCAGCAGATACAGGGGGGCCGGGGAGACCCAGTACTTC.

This clone was counted a few times. This sequence joins TRBV29-1 and TRBJ2-2; possibly TRBD1 for D (6 bases). Per germline, CDR1 SQVTM and CDR2 ANQGSEA. This CDR3 has 13 residues. Trimming left V 3 bases short and J 4 bases short, with 9 bases between. The DNA for the CDR3 is TGCAGCGTTGAGCCCAGGGGCACCGGGGAGCTGTTTTTT. Residues: CSVEPRGTGELFF.

The gene calls are TRBV6-1 and TRBJ2-7; 7 bases are shared with TRBD1. The CDR3 runs to 14 residues. Germline V gene data show CDR1 as MNHNS and CDR2 as SASEGT. The ends lost 4 bases at V and 2 bases at J; junction bases unmatched: 5. The CDR3 here is CASSAGTATYEQYF. The DNA of the CDR3 is TGTGCCAGCAGTGCTGGGACAGCGACCTACGAGCAGTACTTC.

CDR3 sequence reads: CAISVGASGLEQYF. For the CDR3, the DNA is TGTGCCATCAGTGTAGGGGCTAGCGGGCTCGAGCAGTACTTC. V and J are TRBV10-3 and TRBJ2-7, with 8 bases lining up with TRBD2. Per germline, CDR1 ENHRY and CDR2 SYGVKD. The CDR3 loop spans 14 amino acids. The V segment lost 4 bases and the J segment 6 bases; nucleotides outside the gene matches: 8.

V usage is TRBV19 and J usage is TRBJ1-5; 7 bases fit TRBD1. This CDR3 contains 14 residues. Germline CDR1 reads LNHDA; CDR2 reads SQIVND (reference sequence). V lost 5 bases, J lost 6 bases, and 7 bases stayed unmatched. The CDR3 DNA reads as TGTGCCAGTAGTGCGACAGGGTCGGGTCAGCCCCAGCATTTT. This encodes CASSATGSGQPQHF.

This sequence joins TRBV11-2 and TRBJ2-7; D is possibly TRBD1 (5 bases). The CDR3 is 14 residues long. Germline values: CDR1 SGHAT, CDR2 FQNNGV. V was clipped by 0 bases and J by 3 bases, with 9 bases between them. The CDR3: CASSLDRQRYEQYF. CDR3 nucleotide sequence: TGTGCCAGCAGCTTAGATCGACAGCGCTACGAGCAGTACTTC.

V usage is TRBV2 and J usage is TRBJ1-1; D ambiguous. V was shortened by 5 bases and J by 5 bases, with 12 bases between the two germline ends. This CDR3 comprises 13 residues. Germline assignment: CDR1 SNHLY and CDR2 FYNNEI. CDR3 sequence (DNA): TGTGCCAGCAGTAGACGAGGGTCGACTGAAGCTTTCTTT. This encodes CASSRRGSTEAFF.

The rearrangement uses TRBV6-4 and TRBJ1-2, with D unclear. The CDR3 spans 14 residues. Germline CDR1 and CDR2: MRHNA and SNTAGT. V was trimmed by 3 bases and J by 2 bases, leaving 10 bases between them. CDR3 nucleotide sequence: TGTGCCAGCAGTGAAAGGTTCCAGAACTATGGCTACACCTTC. This sequence encodes CASSERFQNYGYTF.

The chain employs TRBV9 and TRBJ2-3; TRBD1 matches 7 bases. The CDR3 has 16 residues. Trimming took 4 bases from V and 4 from J; bases not matched to a gene: 12. CDR1 SGDLS and CDR2 YYNGEE come from the germline V gene. The CDR3 region has the DNA TGTGCCAGCAGCCAGGGGGTCCGTGCCCCGCCAGATACGCAGTATTTT. Translating it yields CASSQGVRAPPDTQYF.